Each of the 19 T cell receptor beta chains below was sequenced from the same sample in a study of blood T cells in healthy people across ages. It was with a sample-barcoded 5' primer and a J-beta primer mix that a second PCR of roughly 7 to 12 cycles was run. TCRdb re-analysed the 5' RACE reads in MiXCR, keeping a single row per CDR3 protein. Among about 1.6 million distinct CDR3 sequences, about 31% were seen once, and the ten largest hold roughly 12%. The sample taken for sequencing was blood. All receptors come from a woman in her twenties or thirties in good health.

This clonotype turned up a few times. The chain combines TRBV30 with TRBJ2-7; 9 bases line up with TRBD2. The germline V gene has CDR1 GTSNPN and CDR2 SVGIG (reference sequence). The CDR3 is made up of 14 amino acids. The V gene end was trimmed by 1 base and the J gene end by 3 bases; junction bases not matched to a gene: 4. Here the CDR3 DNA reads TGTGCCTGGAGTGGTAGCGGGGGCCTCTACGAGCAGTACTTC. Translating gives CAWSGSGGLYEQYF.

The chain links TRBV7-3 to TRBJ1-6; D unresolved. V lost 0 bases, J lost 7 bases, and 10 bases lay in between. The CDR3 totals 15 residues. Per germline, CDR1 SGHTA and CDR2 FQGTGA. CDR3 bases: TGTGCCAGCAGCTTAACCGGCGCGGAGAATTCACCCCTCCACTTT. Translating gives CASSLTGAENSPLHF.

This chain joins TRBV6-1 and TRBJ1-1, with TRBD1 as a possible D gene (5 bases). The germline gives CDR1 MNHNS, CDR2 SASEGT. V dropped 6 bases and J dropped 1 base, with 18 bases sitting between them. The CDR3 runs to 16 residues. The CDR3 region is CASSALRGFPNTEAFF. The CDR3 DNA sequence: TGTGCCAGCAGCGCCCTGAGGGGATTCCCGAACACTGAAGCTTTCTTT.

The CDR3: CASSPPPVRGEQYF. CDR3 coding DNA: TGTGCCAGCAGCCCCCCCCCCGTCCGGGGAGAGCAGTACTTC. The chain uses TRBV7-2 and TRBJ2-7, with D possibly TRBD2 on 5 matching bases. From germline, CDR1 is SGHTA and CDR2 FQGNSA. This CDR3 is built from 14 residues. V dropped 5 bases and J dropped 7 bases, with 18 bases sitting between them.

The chain links TRBV18 to TRBJ1-1; D is possibly TRBD1 (5 bases). The CDR3 is made up of 17 amino acids. V was cut by 0 bases and J by 1 base, with 15 bases left in between. CDR1 KGHSH and CDR2 LQKENI come from the germline V gene. The CDR3 loop is CASSPPEPGTRNTEAFF. CDR3 coding DNA: TGTGCCAGCTCACCACCGGAACCAGGGACCAGGAACACTGAAGCTTTCTTT. Full variable domain (remainder filled in from reference TRBV18 and TRBJ1-1): NAGVMQNPRHLVRRRGQEARLRCSPMKGHSHVYWYRQLPEEGLKFMVYLQKENIIDESGMPKERFSAEFPKEGPSILRIQQVVRGDSAAYFCASSPPEPGTRNTEAFFGQGTRLTVV.

In this sample, this clonotype turned up many times. The chain combines TRBV6-5 with TRBJ2-1; maybe TRBD2 (6 bases). Trimming stripped 6 bases from V and 3 bases from J, with 18 bases between. Germline CDR1 is MNHEY and CDR2 is SVGAGI. The length of the CDR3 is 16 residues. CDR3 coding DNA: TGTGCCAGCAGGAGGCTCGGATCGGGGGTCTACAATGAGCAGTTCTTC. This translates into CASRRLGSGVYNEQFF.

This chain links TRBV28 with TRBJ2-7; 10 nucleotides line up with TRBD2. The CDR3 has 14 residues. Trimming at V came to 8 bases and at J to 4 bases, leaving 8 bases not matched to a gene. Germline values: CDR1 MDHEN, CDR2 SYDVKM. The CDR3 loop is CASLAGAPSYEQYF. The CDR3 nucleotides read TGTGCCAGCCTAGCGGGGGCGCCGTCGTACGAGCAGTACTTC.

This rearrangement joins TRBV27 to TRBJ1-2; 9 bases match TRBD1. The CDR3 length is 18 residues. V was pared by 0 bases and J by 7 bases, with 15 bases of the junction left unmatched. The germline gives CDR1 MNHEY, CDR2 SMNVEV (reference sequence). The CDR3 sequence: CASSLSRDRVRRDSGYTF. The CDR3 DNA is TGTGCCAGCAGTTTATCCCGGGACAGGGTTCGAAGAGACTCTGGCTACACCTTC.

This clonotype showed up just a few times. The chain recombines TRBV3-1 with TRBJ2-7; weak D call: TRBD1 (5 bases). V dropped 5 bases and J dropped 5 bases, with 16 bases sitting between them. Per germline, CDR1 LGHDT and CDR2 YNNKEL (reference sequence). CDR3 length equals 14 residues. CDR3 DNA: TGTGCCAGCAGCGCCAGGGTTAAGGACAACGAGCAGTACTTC. Translating it yields CASSARVKDNEQYF.

This clonotype was seen a single time. The chain employs TRBV6-5 and TRBJ1-2, with D perhaps matching TRBD1 (6 bases). Germline loops: CDR1 MNHEY, CDR2 SVGAGI. Trimming stripped 0 bases from V and 7 bases from J, with 12 bases between. The CDR3 is 14 amino acids. This CDR3 is CASSYSGRGSGYTF. CDR3 coding DNA: TGTGCCAGCAGTTACTCTGGCAGGGGATCTGGCTACACCTTC.

The rearrangement links TRBV7-9 to TRBJ1-2; possibly TRBD1 for D (5 bases). V was shortened by 5 bases and J by 4 bases, with 17 bases between the two germline ends. Germline CDR1 reads SEHNR; CDR2 reads FQNEAQ (reference sequence). This CDR3 is built from 15 residues. The chain's CDR3 is CASSQGQGLGYGYTF. CDR3 DNA sequence: TGTGCCAGCAGCCAGGGTCAGGGACTTGGCTATGGCTACACCTTC.

V is TRBV7-3 and J is TRBJ2-2; 12 bases are shared with TRBD2. This CDR3 is 16 amino acids long. V shed 5 bases and J 2 bases; nucleotides not matched to a gene: 3. Germline V gene data show CDR1 as SGHTA and CDR2 as FQGTGA. The chain's CDR3 is CASSPGLAGNTGELFF. DNA for the CDR3: TGTGCCAGCAGCCCCGGACTAGCGGGAAACACCGGGGAGCTGTTTTTT.

The J gene is TRBJ2-1, the V gene TRBV3-1; TRBD1 matches at 7 bases. The length of the CDR3 is 12 residues. V shed 4 bases, J shed 10 bases, and the junction held 4 bases outside the gene matches. Germline V gene data show CDR1 as LGHDT and CDR2 as YNNKEL (reference sequence). This CDR3 is CASSLTGREQFF. The CDR3 DNA follows: TGTGCCAGCAGCCTGACAGGGCGGGAGCAGTTCTTC.

The genes are TRBV7-2 and TRBJ2-7; 11 nucleotides line up with TRBD1. There are 15 residues in the CDR3. Per germline, CDR1 SGHTA and CDR2 FQGNSA. Losses at the gene ends were 5 bases for V and 1 base for J; bases not matched to a gene: 4. The CDR3 DNA reads as TGTGCCAGCAGCAGGACAGGGGGCAAATCCTACGAGCAGTACTTC. It is translated as CASSRTGGKSYEQYF.

The V and J genes are TRBV10-3 and TRBJ2-3; tentatively, D is TRBD2 (5 bases). CDR3 length equals 14 residues. The V and J ends lost 6 bases and 1 base respectively, with 11 bases between them. The germline CDR1 and CDR2 sequences are ENHRY and SYGVKD. CDR3 protein: CAISSTGGTDTQYF. The CDR3 nucleotides are TGTGCCATCAGCAGCACCGGGGGCACAGATACGCAGTATTTT.

The gene calls are TRBV7-6 and TRBJ2-7; D uncertain. Germline lookup yields CDR1 SGHVS and CDR2 FNYEAQ. The CDR3 extends over 17 amino acids. Trimming took 2 bases from V and 2 from J, leaving 19 bases between them. The CDR3 nucleotides read TGTGCCAGCAGCTTAAAGCCCTTTGAGTATGAGGCCTACGAGCAGTACTTC. Translating gives CASSLKPFEYEAYEQYF.

As regards this clonotype: The germline gene is not matched at one end of the junction; a read error may be the cause. The genes are TRBV25-1 and TRBJ2-3, with D possibly TRBD2 on 5 matching bases. The CDR3 extends over 15 amino acids. Germline assignment: CDR1 MGHDK and CDR2 SYGVNS. CDR3: CAGSEPGSRTDTQYF. CDR3 nucleotides: TGTGCCGGCAGTGAACCGGGATCCCGCACAGATACGCAGTATTTT.

This clonotype was counted once. The chain carries TRBV12-3 or TRBV12-4 and TRBJ2-2, with unresolved D. V was shortened by 3 bases and J by 5 bases, with 7 bases between the two germline ends. This CDR3 comprises 13 residues. CDR3 sequence: CASSFMDTGELFF. As DNA, the CDR3 is TGTGCCAGCAGTTTTATGGATACCGGGGAGCTGTTTTTT.

The sample holds one count of this clonotype. This chain joins TRBV2 and TRBJ2-3, with 9 positions matching TRBD1. Germline V gene sequence: CDR1 SNHLY, CDR2 FYNNEI. This CDR3 has 15 amino acids. V lost 1 base, J lost 8 bases, and 7 bases stayed unmatched. The CDR3 DNA reads as TGTGCCAGCAGTGAAGTAGGACAGGGGAGGAGTACGCAGTATTTT. Its translation is CASSEVGQGRSTQYF.